A few counts support the clone carrying this TCR beta chain. Germline CDR1 is DFQATT and CDR2 is SNEGSKA (reference sequence). Trimming pared 3 bases from V and 7 bases from J, leaving 13 bases between. The CDR3 is 13 residues long. The data stem from a study of identical twins' blood T cells. As handled by the study authors: Each library had roughly 2.2 to 4 million CDR3 reads and about 100,000 to nearly 500,000 clonotypes. TCRdb passed the 5' RACE reads through MiXCR, listing each CDR3 protein once. V and J calls and clone size were set by TCRdb, not the authors. The sample lists 350,000 to 400,000 distinct CDR3 sequences, roughly 28% occurring once. The three twin pairs were reared together, likely meeting the same infections.

The chain couples TRBV20-1 to TRBJ1-5; D perhaps matches TRBD1 (6 bases). The specimen was PBMCs. The sequence came from a woman between 18 and 55 years old in good health. In nucleotides, the CDR3 is TGCAGTGCTAGCCCACTACAGGGACAGCCCCAGCATTTT. Its protein product is CSASPLQGQPQHF.